This record looks at one T cell receptor beta chain sequence and its context. Germline assignment: CDR1 ENHRY and CDR2 SYGVKD. The CDR3 loop spans 20 amino acids. Unmatched junction bases numbered 16, after V lost 4 bases and J lost 3 bases. Original analysis: Amplification with reference gene primers provided the estimates of nucleated cell counts. Only in-frame clones appear in the TCRdb table, and some are missing; sequencing was by immunoSEQ multiplex PCR. That table furnishes V, J and clone size, whereas the DNA furnished D and trimming. In the table there are more than 150,000 clones, approximately 80% of which are singletons. The source of the sample is a study of blood T cell repertoires in COVID-19. Study-level information: The study drew acute and convalescent COVID-19 samples from the United States, Italy and Spain. The analysed material was cDNA or gDNA that came from T cells, B-cell-depleted T cells, or PBMCs.

The chain combines TRBV10-3 with TRBJ2-1; 12 positions agree with TRBD2. The specimen sequenced was peripheral blood. The receptor's source is a woman in her forties or fifties with acute or convalescent COVID-19. DNA of the CDR3: TGTGCCATCAGTGGCGTACCGGGACTAGCGGGCCCCCGGAGCTACAATGAGCAGTTCTTC. The encoded protein is CAISGVPGLAGPRSYNEQFF.